This T cell receptor beta chain was sequenced during a study of T cell responses to AZD1222 COVID-19 vaccine. TCRdb's table, derived via immunoSEQ multiplex PCR, lists solely in-frame clones and lacks some. The sample shows fewer than 200,000 clones, roughly nine tenths of them seen only once. Unmatched junction bases numbered 5, after V lost 4 bases and J lost 4 bases. CDR3 size: 15 residues. CDR1 and CDR2 (germline): PRHDT, FYEKMQ (reference sequence). This TCR came from an adult in good health. J is TRBJ1-1 and V is TRBV13; 11 nucleotides match TRBD1. The input for sequencing was peripheral blood, taken on day 0 of AZD1222 vaccination. CDR3 nucleotides: TGTGCCAGCAGCTCAGACGGGACAGGGGGCACTGAAGCTTTCTTT. It specifies CASSSDGTGGTEAFF.